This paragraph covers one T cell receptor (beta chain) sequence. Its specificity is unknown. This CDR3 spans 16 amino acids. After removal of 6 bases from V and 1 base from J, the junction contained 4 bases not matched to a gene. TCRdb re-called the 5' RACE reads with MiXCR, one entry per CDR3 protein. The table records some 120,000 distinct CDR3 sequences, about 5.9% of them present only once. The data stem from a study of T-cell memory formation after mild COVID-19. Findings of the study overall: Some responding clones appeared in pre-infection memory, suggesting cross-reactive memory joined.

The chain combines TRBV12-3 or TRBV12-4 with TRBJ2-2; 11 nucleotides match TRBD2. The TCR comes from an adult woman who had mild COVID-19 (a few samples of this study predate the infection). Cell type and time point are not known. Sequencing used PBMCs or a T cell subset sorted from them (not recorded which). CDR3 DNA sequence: TGTGCCAGCAGCTCTCTAGCGGGAGGGAACACCGGGGAGCTGTTTTTT. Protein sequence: CASSSLAGGNTGELFF.